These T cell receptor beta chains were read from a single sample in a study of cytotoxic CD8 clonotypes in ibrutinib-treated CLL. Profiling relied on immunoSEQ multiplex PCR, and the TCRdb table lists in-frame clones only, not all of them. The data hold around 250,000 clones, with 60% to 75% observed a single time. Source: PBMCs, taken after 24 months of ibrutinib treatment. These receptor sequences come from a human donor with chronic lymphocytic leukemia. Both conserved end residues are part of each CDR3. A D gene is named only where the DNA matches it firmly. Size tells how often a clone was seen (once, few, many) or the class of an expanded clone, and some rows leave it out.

CASSLAAHNQEKLFF	TGTGCCAGCAGCTTAGCCGCACACAACCAAGAAAAACTGTTTTTT	TRBV7-8	TRBJ1-4	.	.
CASSLEVSYEQYF	TGCGCCAGCAGCTTGGAGGTATCCTACGAGCAGTACTTC	TRBV5-1	TRBJ2-7	.	once
CSVGVYNEQFF	TGCAGCGTTGGTGTCTACAATGAGCAGTTCTTC	TRBV29-1	TRBJ2-1	.	once
CASGTRGYEQYF	TGTGCCAGCGGGACACGGGGCTACGAGCAGTACTTC	TRBV2	TRBJ2-7	.	.
CASSPTQTDEQYF	TGTGCCAGCAGTCCGACTCAAACTGACGAGCAGTACTTC	TRBV6-5	TRBJ2-7	.	.
CASSLDPRETEAFF	TGTGCCAGCAGCTTGGATCCCAGGGAAACTGAAGCTTTCTTT	TRBV5-4	TRBJ1-1	.	.
CASLGASGIYNEQFF	TGTGCCAGCCTCGGGGCTAGCGGAATATACAATGAGCAGTTCTTC	TRBV7-2	TRBJ2-1	TRBD2	.
CASSQDRKSSYEQYF	TGCGCCAGCAGCCAAGACAGGAAAAGCTCCTACGAGCAGTACTTC	TRBV4-1	TRBJ2-7	.	.
CASSWDLLYNEQFF	TGCGCCAGCAGCTGGGACTTGCTCTACAATGAGCAGTTCTTC	TRBV5-1	TRBJ2-1	.	.
CASSLGEGTDTQYF	TGCGCCAGCAGCCTAGGGGAGGGCACAGATACGCAGTATTTT	TRBV5-1	TRBJ2-3	.	.
CASTGVADTQYF	TGTGCCAGCACGGGGGTTGCAGATACGCAGTATTTT	TRBV2	TRBJ2-3	.	once
CASSLGDGANVLTF	TGTGCCAGCAGTTTGGGGGATGGGGCCAACGTCCTGACTTTC	TRBV27	TRBJ2-6	.	.
CSASEFYEQYF	TGCAGTGCTAGCGAATTCTACGAGCAGTACTTC	TRBV20-1	TRBJ2-7	.	.
CASYPPGGPNTIYF	TGTGCCAGCTACCCCCCTGGGGGGCCCAACACCATATATTTT	TRBV6-5	TRBJ1-3	.	.
CAWSLTRLNEQFF	TGTGCCTGGAGTCTGACTCGCTTGAATGAGCAGTTCTTC	TRBV30	TRBJ2-1	.	.
CASSLSTGPALGSGANVLTF	TGCGCCAGCAGCTTGAGCACAGGGCCAGCCTTAGGGTCTGGGGCCAACGTCCTGACTTTC	TRBV5-1	TRBJ2-6	.	.
CSVTQGAPYEQYF	TGCAGCGTTACACAGGGGGCACCCTACGAGCAGTACTTC	TRBV29-1	TRBJ2-7	TRBD1	.
CAWSVGGGNTEAFF	TGTGCCTGGAGTGTAGGAGGGGGGAACACTGAAGCTTTCTTT	TRBV30	TRBJ1-1	.	few
CASSLGTGSTSGANVLTF	TGTGCCAGCAGCTTAGGGACAGGTTCAACCTCTGGGGCCAACGTCCTGACTTTC	TRBV7-3	TRBJ2-6	TRBD1	.
CASSQVGTGELFF	TGCGCCAGCAGCCAAGTTGGCACCGGGGAGCTGTTTTTT	TRBV4-3	TRBJ2-2	.	.
CASSPKTSGQNTGELFF	TGTGCCAGCAGCCCAAAAACTAGCGGACAGAACACCGGGGAGCTGTTTTTT	TRBV7-9	TRBJ2-2	TRBD2	once
CASSLTSLSYEQYF	TGTGCCAGCAGCCTGACTAGCTTATCCTACGAGCAGTACTTC	TRBV9	TRBJ2-7	TRBD2	.
CASKTGGLDTGELFF	TGTGCCAGCAAAACGGGGGGCTTGGACACCGGGGAGCTGTTTTTT	TRBV4-2	TRBJ2-2	.	.
CASSPSERVQDEQYF	TGTGCCAGCAGTCCCTCCGAGAGGGTACAGGACGAGCAGTACTTC	TRBV28	TRBJ2-7	.	.
CASSTTNDHEQYF	TGTGCCAGCAGCACGACGAACGACCACGAGCAGTACTTC	TRBV7-2	TRBJ2-7	.	few
CASRLGRNTEAFF	TGTGCCAGCAGACTGGGTCGGAACACTGAAGCTTTCTTT	TRBV28	TRBJ1-1	.	few
CASSSSGHNSPYEQYF	TGTGCCAGCAGCTCGTCGGGACACAACAGTCCCTACGAGCAGTACTTC	TRBV11-2	TRBJ2-7	.	.
CASSSGPNSGNTIYF	TGTGCCAGCTCCTCGGGACCGAACTCTGGAAACACCATATATTTT	TRBV18	TRBJ1-3	.	.
CASRGGRATWSEQYF	TGTGCCAGCAGGGGCGGGAGGGCCACGTGGAGCGAGCAGTACTTC	TRBV28	TRBJ2-7	TRBD2	.
CSVEREGGYEQYF	TGCAGCGTTGAGAGGGAGGGGGGCTACGAGCAGTACTTC	TRBV29-1	TRBJ2-7	.	.
CASSFGEKNQPQHF	TGTGCCAGCAGTTTTGGTGAAAAAAATCAGCCCCAGCATTTT	TRBV28	TRBJ1-5	.	.
CASTHRVNYGYTF	TGTGCCAGCACTCACAGGGTTAACTATGGCTACACCTTC	TRBV9	TRBJ1-2	.	.
CASSPPGTGRSTEAFF	TGTGCCAGCAGCCCCCCAGGGACAGGGAGGTCCACTGAAGCTTTCTTT	TRBV7-2	TRBJ1-1	TRBD1	.
CASRSWGIWNTEAFF	TGTGCCAGCAGAAGTTGGGGCATTTGGAACACTGAAGCTTTCTTT	TRBV28	TRBJ1-1	.	.
CSVGKGLAGLEEQFF	TGCAGCGTTGGAAAGGGACTAGCGGGACTAGAAGAGCAGTTCTTC	TRBV29-1	TRBJ2-1	TRBD2	.
CASSFRDEAFF	TGTGCCAGCAGTTTCCGAGATGAAGCTTTCTTT	TRBV6-5	TRBJ1-1	.	once
CASSESLGLMYF	TGCGCCAGCAGTGAGTCGTTGGGACTAATGTACTTC	TRBV10-1	TRBJ2-5	TRBD2	.
CSVGLAEATDTQYF	TGCAGCGTTGGCTTGGCGGAGGCGACAGATACGCAGTATTTT	TRBV29-1	TRBJ2-3	.	.
CASSTRTGANTEAFF	TGTGCCAGCAGTACCAGGACAGGGGCGAACACTGAAGCTTTCTTT	TRBV27	TRBJ1-1	TRBD1	.
CASSLGVRANVLTF	TGTGCCAGCAGCTTAGGGGTTAGGGCCAACGTCCTGACTTTC	TRBV13	TRBJ2-6	.	.
CAWSVPPNQPQHF	TGTGCCTGGAGTGTACCTCCGAATCAGCCCCAGCATTTT	TRBV30	TRBJ1-5	.	.